This TCR beta chain was captured by sequencing in a study of blood T cell repertoires in COVID-19. Data came from immunoSEQ multiplex PCR; TCRdb stores just in-frame clones and leaves some out. The sample has fewer than 250,000 clones; 80% to 90% are singletons. V shed 6 bases, J shed 3 bases, and the junction held 7 bases outside the gene matches. Germline CDR1 and CDR2: KGHSH and LQKENI. The CDR3 extends over 15 amino acids. The rearrangement joins TRBV18 to TRBJ2-3, with 9 nucleotides matching TRBD1. Specimen: peripheral blood. This TCR was recovered from a man aged 50 to 60 with acute or convalescent COVID-19. CDR3 protein: CASSPGGQGTDTQYF. In DNA form, the CDR3 reads TGTGCCAGCTCTCCGGGAGGACAGGGGACAGATACGCAGTATTTT.